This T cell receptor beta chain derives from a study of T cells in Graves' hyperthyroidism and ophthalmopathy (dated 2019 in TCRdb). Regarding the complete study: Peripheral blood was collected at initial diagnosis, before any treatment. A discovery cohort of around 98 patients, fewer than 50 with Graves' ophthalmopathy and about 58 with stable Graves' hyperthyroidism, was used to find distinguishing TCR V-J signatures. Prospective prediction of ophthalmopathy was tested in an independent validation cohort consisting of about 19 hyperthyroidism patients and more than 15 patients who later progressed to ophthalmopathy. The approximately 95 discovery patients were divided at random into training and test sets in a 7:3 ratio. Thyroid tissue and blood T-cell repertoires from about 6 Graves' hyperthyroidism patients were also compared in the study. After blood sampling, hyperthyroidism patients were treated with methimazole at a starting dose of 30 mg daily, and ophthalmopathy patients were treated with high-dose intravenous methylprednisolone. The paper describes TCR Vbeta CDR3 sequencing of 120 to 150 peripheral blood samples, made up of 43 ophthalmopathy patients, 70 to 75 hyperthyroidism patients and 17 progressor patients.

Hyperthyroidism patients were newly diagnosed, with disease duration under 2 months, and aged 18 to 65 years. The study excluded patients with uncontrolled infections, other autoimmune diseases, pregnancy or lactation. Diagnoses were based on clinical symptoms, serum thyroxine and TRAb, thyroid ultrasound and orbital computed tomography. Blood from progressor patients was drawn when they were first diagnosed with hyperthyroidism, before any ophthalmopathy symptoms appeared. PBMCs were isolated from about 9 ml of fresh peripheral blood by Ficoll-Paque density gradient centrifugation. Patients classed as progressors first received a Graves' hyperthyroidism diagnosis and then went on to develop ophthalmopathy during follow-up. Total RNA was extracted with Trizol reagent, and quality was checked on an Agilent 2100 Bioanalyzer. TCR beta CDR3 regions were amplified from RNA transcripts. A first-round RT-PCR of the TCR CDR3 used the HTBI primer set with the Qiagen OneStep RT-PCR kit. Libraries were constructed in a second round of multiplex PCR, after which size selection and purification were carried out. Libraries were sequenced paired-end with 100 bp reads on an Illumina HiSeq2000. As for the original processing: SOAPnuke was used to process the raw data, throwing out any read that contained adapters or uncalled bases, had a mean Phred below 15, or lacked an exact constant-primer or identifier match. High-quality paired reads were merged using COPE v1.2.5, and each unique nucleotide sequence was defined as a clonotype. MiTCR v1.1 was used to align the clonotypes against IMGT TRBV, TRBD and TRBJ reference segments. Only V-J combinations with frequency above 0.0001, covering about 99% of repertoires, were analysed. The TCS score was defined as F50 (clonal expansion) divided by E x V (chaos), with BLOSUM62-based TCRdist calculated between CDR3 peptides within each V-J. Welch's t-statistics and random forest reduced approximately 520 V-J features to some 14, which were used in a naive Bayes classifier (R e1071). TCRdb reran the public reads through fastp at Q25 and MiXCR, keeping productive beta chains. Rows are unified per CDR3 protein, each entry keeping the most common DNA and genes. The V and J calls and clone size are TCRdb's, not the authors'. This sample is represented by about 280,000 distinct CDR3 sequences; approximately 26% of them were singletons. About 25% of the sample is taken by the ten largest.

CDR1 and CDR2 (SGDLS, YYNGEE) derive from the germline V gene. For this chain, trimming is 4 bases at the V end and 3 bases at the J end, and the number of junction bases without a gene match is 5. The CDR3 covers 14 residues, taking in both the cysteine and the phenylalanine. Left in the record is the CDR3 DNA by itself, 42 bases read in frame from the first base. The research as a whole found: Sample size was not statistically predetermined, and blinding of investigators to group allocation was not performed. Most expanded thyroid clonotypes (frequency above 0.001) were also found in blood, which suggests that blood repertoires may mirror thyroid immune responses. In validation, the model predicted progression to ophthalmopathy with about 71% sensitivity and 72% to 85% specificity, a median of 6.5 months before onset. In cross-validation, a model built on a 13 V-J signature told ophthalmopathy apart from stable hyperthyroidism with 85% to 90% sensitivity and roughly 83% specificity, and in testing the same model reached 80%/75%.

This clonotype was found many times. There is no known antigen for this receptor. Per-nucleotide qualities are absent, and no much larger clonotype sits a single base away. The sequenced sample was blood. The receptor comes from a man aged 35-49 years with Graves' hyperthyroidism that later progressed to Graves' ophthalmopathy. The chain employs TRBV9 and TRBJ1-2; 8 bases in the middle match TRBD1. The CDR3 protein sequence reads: CASSPDRDYYGYTF. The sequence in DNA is TGTGCCAGCAGCCCGGACAGGGATTACTATGGCTACACCTTC.